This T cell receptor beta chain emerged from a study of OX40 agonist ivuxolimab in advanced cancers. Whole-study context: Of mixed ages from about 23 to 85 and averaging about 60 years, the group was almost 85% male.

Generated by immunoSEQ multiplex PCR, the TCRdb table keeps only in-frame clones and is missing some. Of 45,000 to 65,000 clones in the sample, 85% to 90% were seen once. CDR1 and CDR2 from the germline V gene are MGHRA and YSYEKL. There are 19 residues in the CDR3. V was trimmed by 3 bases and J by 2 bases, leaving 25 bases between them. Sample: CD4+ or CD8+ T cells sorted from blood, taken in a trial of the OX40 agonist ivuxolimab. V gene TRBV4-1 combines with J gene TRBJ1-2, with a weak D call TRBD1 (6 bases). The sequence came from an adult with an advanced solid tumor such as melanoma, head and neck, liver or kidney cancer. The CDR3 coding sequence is TGCGCCAGCAGCCACCTCCTATTGGGAACAGGGATGGGGAACTATGGCTACACCTTC. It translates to CASSHLLLGTGMGNYGYTF.